This T cell receptor beta chain was obtained from a study of T cells in localized non-small cell lung cancer. Findings and caveats of the study: In adjacent lung, a median approximately 60 of the top 100 tumor clones were found.

Some clones are missing from TCRdb's copy, which holds only in-frame ones; the method was immunoSEQ multiplex PCR. The sample consists of over a thousand clones, approximately 20% of them appearing once. In regard to this clone: Its cognate antigen is unknown.

This CDR3 contains 15 residues. The V gene's germline CDR1 is LNHNV and CDR2 YYDKDF (reference sequence). The V and J ends lost 9 bases and 0 bases respectively, with 15 bases between them. The source was lung tumor tissue, collected before any cancer treatment. The sequence was obtained from a man aged 35 to 69 with stage III squamous cell lung carcinoma. The rearrangement links TRBV15 to TRBJ1-3; D uncertain. Written as DNA, the CDR3 is TGTGCCACTTCTCCCCGAATGAGCTCTGGAAACACCATATATTTT. Encoded protein: CATSPRMSSGNTIYF.